The rows below give T cell receptor beta chains drawn from one sample of a study of early T cells in non-severe SARS-CoV-2 infection. TCRdb passed the 5' RACE reads through MiXCR, listing each CDR3 protein once. The sample has about 47,000 distinct CDR3 sequences; approximately 9% are singletons. This specimen consisted of whole blood, obtained at baseline. Every receptor here comes from an adult who was a healthcare worker with PCR-confirmed SARS-CoV-2 infection or an uninfected control (not recorded which). CDR3s include the opening cysteine and the closing phenylalanine or tryptophan. Fields, in order: J gene, clone size, V gene, D gene, CDR3 DNA, CDR3 protein. D genes are given only for firm matches. Only some rows state a clone size, as once, few, many or a class for expanded clones.

j_call: TRBJ1-5
clone_size: few
v_call: TRBV12-5
d_call: -
cdr3_nt: TGTGCTAGTGGTTTGGTAATTACAGGGAGCTACTATCAGCCCCAGCATTTT
cdr3_aa: CASGLVITGSYYQPQHF

j_call: TRBJ2-1
clone_size: few
v_call: TRBV11-2
d_call: TRBD1
cdr3_nt: TGTGCCAGCGCCCGGGACAGGGAAGTCGATGAGCAGTTCTTC
cdr3_aa: CASARDREVDEQFF

j_call: TRBJ1-2
clone_size: -
v_call: TRBV12-3/TRBV12-4
d_call: TRBD1
cdr3_nt: TGTGCCAGCATTAGCGGACAGGGGAACTATGGCTACACCTTC
cdr3_aa: CASISGQGNYGYTF

j_call: TRBJ1-3
clone_size: many
v_call: TRBV11-2
d_call: -
cdr3_nt: TGTGCCAGCAGCCACAGCGTGATCTCTGGAAACACCATATATTTT
cdr3_aa: CASSHSVISGNTIYF

j_call: TRBJ2-1
clone_size: -
v_call: TRBV24-1
d_call: TRBD2
cdr3_nt: TGTGCCACCAGTCCCGCGGGAGAGCCGAATTACAATGAGCAGTTCTTC
cdr3_aa: CATSPAGEPNYNEQFF

j_call: TRBJ2-2
clone_size: -
v_call: TRBV28
d_call: -
cdr3_nt: TGTGCCAGCAGTTTACTCCTCCGTACCGGGGAGCTGTTTTTT
cdr3_aa: CASSLLLRTGELFF

j_call: TRBJ2-7
clone_size: few
v_call: TRBV20-1
d_call: TRBD1
cdr3_nt: TGCAGTGCTAGAGAGGACAGGGGGTACTACGAGCAGTACTTC
cdr3_aa: CSAREDRGYYEQYF

j_call: TRBJ1-1
clone_size: few
v_call: TRBV7-9
d_call: TRBD1
cdr3_nt: TGTGCCAGCAGCTTTGATAGACAGGGAGCTTTCTTT
cdr3_aa: CASSFDRQGAFF

j_call: TRBJ1-5
clone_size: -
v_call: TRBV3-1
d_call: -
cdr3_nt: TGTGCCAGCAGCCTGGGGGGAGGGGGCAATCAGCCCCAGCATTTT
cdr3_aa: CASSLGGGGNQPQHF

j_call: TRBJ2-7
clone_size: -
v_call: TRBV11-2
d_call: TRBD2
cdr3_nt: TGTGCCAGCAGCTTAGGACTAGCGGGAGTCGGCGAGCAGTACTTC
cdr3_aa: CASSLGLAGVGEQYF

j_call: TRBJ2-5
clone_size: many
v_call: TRBV20-1
d_call: -
cdr3_nt: TGCAGTGCAATCCGCGGGGCCTCGTACCAAGAGACCCAGTACTTC
cdr3_aa: CSAIRGASYQETQYF

j_call: TRBJ1-2
clone_size: many
v_call: TRBV28
d_call: -
cdr3_nt: TGTGCCAGCAGTTTAGGCACCTTTGGCTATGGCTACACCTTC
cdr3_aa: CASSLGTFGYGYTF

j_call: TRBJ2-7
clone_size: few
v_call: TRBV12-3/TRBV12-4
d_call: TRBD2
cdr3_nt: TGTGCCAGCAGTCCAAGCGGGAGGGCCACCTACGAGCAGTACTTC
cdr3_aa: CASSPSGRATYEQYF

j_call: TRBJ1-1
clone_size: many
v_call: TRBV7-2
d_call: -
cdr3_nt: TGTGCCAGCAGCTTAGCGGCAGTGAACACTGAAGCTTTCTTT
cdr3_aa: CASSLAAVNTEAFF

j_call: TRBJ1-4
clone_size: many
v_call: TRBV4-1
d_call: TRBD1
cdr3_nt: TGCGCCAGCAGCCAAGATCGGAGTACAGGGGGGAATGAAAAACTGTTTTTT
cdr3_aa: CASSQDRSTGGNEKLFF

j_call: TRBJ2-2
clone_size: many
v_call: TRBV12-3/TRBV12-4
d_call: -
cdr3_nt: TGTGCCAGCAGCTCGGGCACGAACACCGGGGAGCTGTTTTTT
cdr3_aa: CASSSGTNTGELFF

j_call: TRBJ1-4
clone_size: -
v_call: TRBV24-1
d_call: TRBD1
cdr3_nt: TGTGCCACCAGTGATCCAGACAGGGGCGGTGAAAAACTGTTTTTT
cdr3_aa: CATSDPDRGGEKLFF

j_call: TRBJ1-1
clone_size: few
v_call: TRBV3-1
d_call: TRBD1
cdr3_nt: TGTGCCAGCAGCCAAAGGGACAGGGGCACTGAAGCTTTCTTT
cdr3_aa: CASSQRDRGTEAFF

j_call: TRBJ2-5
clone_size: many
v_call: TRBV10-3
d_call: -
cdr3_nt: TGTGCCACCGCCGCGGAGGGGCCCAAGACCCAGTACTTC
cdr3_aa: CATAAEGPKTQYF

j_call: TRBJ2-1
clone_size: few
v_call: TRBV7-9
d_call: TRBD2
cdr3_nt: TGTGCCAGCGGACTAGCGGGAGAGCTTGAGCAGTTCTTC
cdr3_aa: CASGLAGELEQFF

j_call: TRBJ2-2
clone_size: many
v_call: TRBV27
d_call: -
cdr3_nt: TGTGCCAGCAGGAAACCGAACACCGGGGAGCTGTTTTTT
cdr3_aa: CASRKPNTGELFF

j_call: TRBJ2-7
clone_size: few
v_call: TRBV13
d_call: TRBD2
cdr3_nt: TGTGCCAGCAGCCCCCCCGGGACTAGCTCTTACGAGCAGTACTTC
cdr3_aa: CASSPPGTSSYEQYF

j_call: TRBJ1-3
clone_size: few
v_call: TRBV20-1
d_call: TRBD1
cdr3_nt: TGCAGTGCTGTCGGGACAGAATCTGGAAACACCATATATTTT
cdr3_aa: CSAVGTESGNTIYF

j_call: TRBJ2-1
clone_size: few
v_call: TRBV29-1
d_call: TRBD2
cdr3_nt: TGCAGCGTTGCCTCTAGCGGGAGGGACTACAATGAGCAGTTCTTC
cdr3_aa: CSVASSGRDYNEQFF

j_call: TRBJ1-2
clone_size: many
v_call: TRBV20-1
d_call: -
cdr3_nt: TGCAGTGCGCGCCCCGCACAGGAGAATGGCTACACCTTC
cdr3_aa: CSARPAQENGYTF

j_call: TRBJ1-1
clone_size: few
v_call: TRBV4-1
d_call: TRBD1
cdr3_nt: TGCGCCAGCAGCCAAGCACGGGCGCAGGGGGTGTATAACACTGAAGCTTTCTTT
cdr3_aa: CASSQARAQGVYNTEAFF

j_call: TRBJ2-7
clone_size: few
v_call: TRBV6-1
d_call: TRBD1
cdr3_nt: TGTGCCAGCAGTGAAGGGACAGGGTCCTACGAGCAGTACTTC
cdr3_aa: CASSEGTGSYEQYF

j_call: TRBJ1-1
clone_size: few
v_call: TRBV6-5
d_call: TRBD1
cdr3_nt: TGTGCCAGCAGTTACGCAGGGGGGGACACTGAAGCTTTCTTT
cdr3_aa: CASSYAGGDTEAFF

j_call: TRBJ2-2
clone_size: few
v_call: TRBV20-1
d_call: -
cdr3_nt: TGCAGTGCTAGAGATTTAACAGTGAGGTCGAACACCGGGGAGCTGTTTTTT
cdr3_aa: CSARDLTVRSNTGELFF

j_call: TRBJ1-4
clone_size: many
v_call: TRBV6-5
d_call: TRBD1
cdr3_nt: TGTGCCAGCAGTTTCTTACAGGGGGCTAATGAAAAACTGTTTTTT
cdr3_aa: CASSFLQGANEKLFF

j_call: TRBJ2-2
clone_size: many
v_call: TRBV20-1
d_call: -
cdr3_nt: TGCAGTGCTAGACCCTCGAACACCGGGGAGCTGTTTTTT
cdr3_aa: CSARPSNTGELFF

j_call: TRBJ2-6
clone_size: many
v_call: TRBV12-3/TRBV12-4
d_call: -
cdr3_nt: TGTGCCAGCAGTCCGGACAGAAGCTCTGGGGCCAACGTCCTGACTTTC
cdr3_aa: CASSPDRSSGANVLTF

j_call: TRBJ1-1
clone_size: many
v_call: TRBV6-5
d_call: -
cdr3_nt: TGTGCCAGCAGTTACCGCGGGGGCACTGAAGCTTTCTTT
cdr3_aa: CASSYRGGTEAFF

j_call: TRBJ1-4
clone_size: -
v_call: TRBV3-1
d_call: -
cdr3_nt: TGTGCCAGCAGCTCTGGTGTTAGAGGGGAAAAACTGTTTTTT
cdr3_aa: CASSSGVRGEKLFF

j_call: TRBJ2-6
clone_size: -
v_call: TRBV3-1
d_call: -
cdr3_nt: TGTGCCAGCAGCATCCCCGATCGGCAAGTTTTTGGGGCCAACGTCCTGACTTTC
cdr3_aa: CASSIPDRQVFGANVLTF

j_call: TRBJ2-4
clone_size: -
v_call: TRBV12-3/TRBV12-4
d_call: -
cdr3_nt: TGTGCCAGCAGTTTCCGGCAGATCATCGGGAAAAACATTCAGTACTTC
cdr3_aa: CASSFRQIIGKNIQYF

j_call: TRBJ2-5
clone_size: -
v_call: TRBV19
d_call: TRBD1
cdr3_nt: TGTGCCAGTAGTGCTTTGTCGACAGGGCCCGAGACCCAGTACTTC
cdr3_aa: CASSALSTGPETQYF

j_call: TRBJ2-5
clone_size: -
v_call: TRBV29-1
d_call: TRBD2
cdr3_nt: TGCAGCGACGCTAGCGGGGGCCAAGAGACCCAGTACTTC
cdr3_aa: CSDASGGQETQYF

j_call: TRBJ2-3
clone_size: -
v_call: TRBV5-6
d_call: -
cdr3_nt: TGTGCCAGCAGCATGGACTCATACACAGATACGCAGTATTTT
cdr3_aa: CASSMDSYTDTQYF

j_call: TRBJ2-3
clone_size: many
v_call: TRBV4-3
d_call: TRBD2
cdr3_nt: TGCGCCAGCAGTCGCGCCGGGACTAGCGGTTCTAGCACAGATACGCAGTATTTT
cdr3_aa: CASSRAGTSGSSTDTQYF

j_call: TRBJ1-1
clone_size: few
v_call: TRBV7-9
d_call: -
cdr3_nt: TGTGCCAGCAGCTTAGGCGGACAGTTGAACACTGAAGCTTTCTTT
cdr3_aa: CASSLGGQLNTEAFF

j_call: TRBJ2-7
clone_size: -
v_call: TRBV5-1
d_call: -
cdr3_nt: TGCGCCAGCAGCTTGCTAGCGAGCACTTTCTCCTACGAGCAGTACTTC
cdr3_aa: CASSLLASTFSYEQYF

j_call: TRBJ1-3
clone_size: -
v_call: TRBV5-6
d_call: TRBD1
cdr3_nt: TGTGCCAGCAGCTTACAACAGGGGGCTCGTGGAAACACCATATATTTT
cdr3_aa: CASSLQQGARGNTIYF

j_call: TRBJ2-5
clone_size: -
v_call: TRBV6-1
d_call: TRBD2
cdr3_nt: TGTGCCAGCAGTGAACCCAGCGGGAGTGAGACCCAGTACTTC
cdr3_aa: CASSEPSGSETQYF

j_call: TRBJ2-2
clone_size: few
v_call: TRBV7-3
d_call: -
cdr3_nt: TGTGCCAGCAGCGCACTTGTCACCGGGGAGCTGTTTTTT
cdr3_aa: CASSALVTGELFF

j_call: TRBJ2-3
clone_size: few
v_call: TRBV20-1
d_call: -
cdr3_nt: TGCAGTGCTTTCAACACAGATACGCAGTATTTT
cdr3_aa: CSAFNTDTQYF

j_call: TRBJ2-3
clone_size: many
v_call: TRBV7-2
d_call: -
cdr3_nt: TGTGCCAGCAGCTTAGTTTACGGGATCACAGATACGCAGTATTTT
cdr3_aa: CASSLVYGITDTQYF

j_call: TRBJ2-3
clone_size: many
v_call: TRBV12-3/TRBV12-4
d_call: -
cdr3_nt: TGTGCCAGCAGCCCCGGACAGCCTAGCACAGATACGCAGTATTTT
cdr3_aa: CASSPGQPSTDTQYF

j_call: TRBJ2-1
clone_size: -
v_call: TRBV9
d_call: TRBD2
cdr3_nt: TGTGCCAGCAGCGTAGAGCCTAGCGGGTTGAATGAGCAGTTCTTC
cdr3_aa: CASSVEPSGLNEQFF

j_call: TRBJ2-5
clone_size: few
v_call: TRBV20-1
d_call: -
cdr3_nt: TGCAGTGCTAGCGTAGCGGAAAAGGAAGAGACCCAGTACTTC
cdr3_aa: CSASVAEKEETQYF

j_call: TRBJ2-3
clone_size: -
v_call: TRBV29-1
d_call: -
cdr3_nt: TGCAGCGTTTTAGGGGGGGATGGTATCGATACGCAGTATTTT
cdr3_aa: CSVLGGDGIDTQYF

j_call: TRBJ1-4
clone_size: few
v_call: TRBV10-2
d_call: -
cdr3_nt: TGCGCCAGCAGCCGAGATGAAAAACTGTTTTTT
cdr3_aa: CASSRDEKLFF